This TCR beta chain was obtained from a study of T cell repertoires in cytomegalovirus infection. Study background: TCR beta signatures that were public indicated CMV infection and matching HLA type.

There are a few counts of this clonotype. The antigen is not known. Study-wide points: Cumulative public TCR beta family frequency identified carriers of CMV plus the relevant HLA. Ex vivo responses were dominated by HLA-C-restricted CMV-specific TCR beta clonotypes.

Each CDR3 protein gets one entry after TCRdb re-called the reads with MiXCR. The data show more than 350,000 distinct CDR3 sequences, with approximately 31% seen just once and approximately 13% held by the top ten. This sequence was found in a human donor in good health (CMV status not recorded). Some clones in this sample may be carry-over from other donors' samples. Sequenced material: PBMCs.

The CDR3 is CASSVIPWGTVGDGYTF. Written as DNA, the CDR3 is TGTGCCAGCAGCGTCATTCCTTGGGGGACTGTCGGGGATGGCTACACCTTC. The chain carries TRBV9 and TRBJ1-2; possibly TRBD1 for D (5 bases). The CDR3 contains 17 residues. Germline V gene sequence: CDR1 SGDLS, CDR2 YYNGEE. The V end lost 2 bases, the J end lost 6 bases, and 23 bases lay between the germline ends.